The clone carrying this T cell receptor (beta chain) was seen more than once but under ten times. As yet, its antigen is unknown. The data are from a study of cytomegalovirus exposure and HLA in healthy donors. At the level of the study: Of the donors genotyped, several hundred in all, about 82% fell in the Caucasian-associated ancestry cluster.

Trimming at V came to 3 bases and at J to 5 bases, leaving 4 bases not matched to a gene. The CDR3 runs to 15 residues. The germline gives CDR1 KGHSH, CDR2 LQKENI. Researchers ran the PCR with 60 Vbeta and 13 Jbeta primers. Here immunoSEQ multiplex PCR was the method, and the copy in TCRdb shows in-frame clones only, minus some. There are about 120,000 clones in the sample; approximately 81% occur only once, and about 3.8% lies in the top ten. Study-wide results and limits: Later analysis showed most CMV-associated TCR beta chains appearing HLA-restricted.

Sequences were obtained from PBMCs. The chain combines TRBV18 with TRBJ1-4, with 9 nucleotides matching TRBD1. The sequence came from a woman aged 25 to 39 in good health and CMV-seronegative. DNA for the CDR3: TGTGCCAGCTCACCCGGGACAGGGTCGAATGAAAAACTGTTTTTT. Residues: CASSPGTGSNEKLFF.